This T cell receptor (beta chain) came from a study of shared clonotypes between healthy human individuals. Study-wide findings and caveats: Despite large depth, rarefaction showed incomplete sorted-subset sequencing. The sampled material consisted only of blood, and tissue repertoires are likely to differ.

Donors were healthy HIV-negative adults without recently reported acute infections or vaccinations. Some clones are missing from TCRdb's copy, which holds only in-frame ones; the method was immunoSEQ multiplex PCR. The sample comprises hundreds of thousands of clones, about 74% of which are singletons, and 1.5% to 2% rests with the top ten. Germline CDR1 and CDR2: SGHDT and YYEEEE. Trimming stripped 1 base from V and 5 bases from J, with 12 bases between. The CDR3 is 15 residues long. As to this clone: Its antigen is as yet unknown.

Sequencing was performed on memory CD4+ T cells sorted from blood. Subset given: CD45RA-negative fraction. The chain is built from TRBV5-6 and TRBJ1-4, with D possibly being TRBD1 (5 bases). This TCR came from a woman between 25 and 40 years old in good health. This chain's CDR3 is CASSLRDGSNEKLFF. The CDR3 DNA reads TGTGCCAGCAGCTTGAGGGACGGATCAAATGAAAAACTGTTTTTT.